The T cell receptor beta chain described here comes from a study of a mutant IDH1 vaccine in newly diagnosed glioma. For the study at large: Earlier care involved radiotherapy, temozolomide, or both, and the majority received both. Study-wide results and limits: Evidence of vaccine-induced immune responses was documented in approximately 93% of patients.

A remark on this clone: Its antigen is currently unknown.

The time point denotes: baseline, week 1 (first vaccination visit). Stated treatment: pre-vaccination baseline after standard-of-care therapy. Donor tumors were new WHO grade 3 or 4 IDH1-mutant, ATRX-lost astrocytomas. Measured with immunoSEQ multiplex PCR; TCRdb has only the in-frame clones, and not every one. The sample includes around 100,000 clones, roughly 80% of them seen just once. Germline lookup yields CDR1 LNHNV and CDR2 YYDKDF (reference sequence). V gave up 0 bases and J gave up 7 bases, with 13 bases separating them. The CDR3 spans 15 residues. The sequencing used PBMCs, collected from a glioma patient treated with radiotherapy, temozolomide or both. The rearrangement uses TRBV15 and TRBJ2-1, with D hard to call. This clonotype was sampled from a man aged 40-49 years with glioma. Some clones in this sample may be carry-over from other donors' samples. In DNA, the CDR3 is TGTGCCACCAGCAGAGAGAACGTAGCAGGTAATGAGCAGTTCTTC. Translated: CATSRENVAGNEQFF.